These 3 T cell receptor beta chains originate from one sample sequenced in a study of blood T cells in healthy people across ages. It was with a sample-barcoded 5' primer and a J-beta primer mix that a second PCR of roughly 6 to 12 cycles was run. Via MiXCR, TCRdb re-called the 5' RACE reads, giving one row per CDR3 protein. The table has approximately 800,000 distinct CDR3 sequences, more than 50% seen once; the top ten hold roughly 24%. Source material: blood. These receptors were obtained from a man between 35 and 55 years old in good health.

The rearrangement uses TRBV6-5 and TRBJ2-1; TRBD1 matches 9 bases. The CDR3 contains 15 residues. V lost 6 bases, J lost 4 bases, and 7 bases stayed unmatched. Germline-derived CDR1 and CDR2 are MNHEY and SVGAGI. CDR3 amino acids: CASRKDRGQYNEQFF. DNA of the CDR3: TGTGCCAGCAGGAAGGACAGGGGTCAGTACAATGAGCAGTTCTTC.

This clonotype has just a few counts. The chain uses TRBV5-1 and TRBJ2-1; perhaps TRBD1 as D (5 bases). CDR3 length equals 16 residues. Germline CDR1 and CDR2: SGHRS and YFSETQ. Trimming removed 4 bases from V and 0 bases from J, with 14 bases in between. The CDR3 sequence is CASSAWGQSSYNEQFF. In DNA form, the CDR3 reads TGCGCCAGCAGCGCCTGGGGCCAGTCCTCCTACAATGAGCAGTTCTTC.

The chain employs TRBV29-1 and TRBJ1-2; 10 bases fit TRBD1. CDR3 size: 13 residues. Trimming at V came to 5 bases and at J to 8 bases, leaving 8 bases not matched to a gene. Germline V gene data show CDR1 as SQVTM and CDR2 as ANQGSEA. The CDR3, as DNA: TGCAGCGTTTCGGGACAGGGGTATGAGGGCTACACCTTC. Its translation: CSVSGQGYEGYTF.